This T cell receptor (beta chain) was profiled in a study of blood T cell repertoires in COVID-19. Study-wide context: Samples taken during acute and convalescent COVID-19 were collected in the United States, Italy and Spain. The cDNA or gDNA used as material had been derived from T cells, B-cell-depleted T cells, or PBMCs.

Per the study methods: Cell counts per sample came from amplifying reference gene primers. TCRdb keeps only in-frame clones here, not all; method: immunoSEQ multiplex PCR. V and J calls and clone size are as listed in that table; D and trimming were resolved from the DNA. The data contain more than 200,000 clones, about 87% of them singletons. The CDR3 runs 12 residues. The germline CDR1 and CDR2 sequences are SGDLS and YYNGEE. Trimming stripped 3 bases from V and 10 bases from J, with 12 bases between. Seattle patients were enrolled during active infection and followed longitudinally. Sample: peripheral blood. The chain carries TRBV9 and TRBJ2-3, with D unclear. This TCR derives from a woman aged 60-75 years with COVID-19, enrolled during active disease. As DNA, the CDR3 is TGTGCCAGCAGCGCCCCAGGCCCGTCGCAGTATTTT. This codes for CASSAPGPSQYF.